Listed below are T cell receptor beta chains from one sample, sequenced in a study of beta chain features in type 1 diabetes. This table comes from immunoSEQ multiplex PCR, and its TCRdb copy is limited to in-frame clones, with some not included. Of around 110,000 clones in the sample, less than 20% were seen once. Material for sequencing was central memory CD4+ T cells from blood. The receptors stem from a man under 40 with type 1 diabetes. Each CDR3 is given with its conserved first and last residue. A D gene is named only where the DNA matches it firmly. A row's size may be missing; if present it is once, few, many or a size class.

clone size,D gene,J gene,V gene,CDR3 protein,CDR3 DNA
many,.,TRBJ1-1,TRBV7-9,CASSFNPNTEAFF,TGTGCCAGCAGCTTCAATCCGAACACTGAAGCTTTCTTT
few,TRBD1,TRBJ1-2,TRBV6-1,CASSERGPYGYTF,TGTGCCAGCAGTGAGAGGGGGCCCTATGGCTACACCTTC
many,.,TRBJ2-1,TRBV2,CASSEQGTEQFF,TGTGCCAGCAGCGAACAGGGCACTGAGCAGTTCTTC
few,.,TRBJ2-5,TRBV2,CASRADREETQYF,TGTGCCAGCAGAGCTGACAGAGAAGAGACCCAGTACTTC
few,.,TRBJ1-6,TRBV23-1,CASSRPSTPLHF,TGCGCCAGCAGTCGACCGTCAACTCCCCTCCACTTT
.,.,TRBJ2-1,TRBV28,CASSSSPVNEQFF,TGTGCCAGCAGTTCCTCCCCCGTCAATGAGCAGTTCTTC
few,.,TRBJ2-3,TRBV4-3,CASSQDPGPDTQYF,TGCGCCAGCAGCCAAGATCCGGGGCCAGATACGCAGTATTTT
.,.,TRBJ2-1,TRBV7-8,CASSLAESSYNEQFF,TGTGCCAGCAGCTTAGCTGAATCCTCCTACAATGAGCAGTTCTTC
few,TRBD2,TRBJ2-7,TRBV27,CASSFRERGLYEQYF,TGTGCCAGCAGTTTCCGGGAGCGGGGGTTGTACGAGCAGTACTTC
few,.,TRBJ1-4,TRBV6-1,CASSHPGQGRPKLFF,TGTGCCAGCAGCCACCCCGGACAAGGGCGTCCGAAACTGTTTTTT
.,.,TRBJ1-2,TRBV7-2,CASSLNTNYGYTF,TGTGCCAGCAGCTTAAACACAAACTATGGCTACACCTTC
once,.,TRBJ2-1,TRBV18,CASSRLGNEQFF,TGTGCCAGCTCCCGTTTGGGCAATGAGCAGTTCTTC
.,.,TRBJ2-6,TRBV18,CASSPPGLIYSGANVLTF,TGTGCCAGCTCACCACCGGGACTGATTTACTCTGGGGCCAACGTCCTGACTTTC
many,TRBD2,TRBJ2-3,TRBV28,CASRTPSGATDTQYF,TGTGCCAGCAGAACCCCTAGCGGGGCTACAGATACGCAGTATTTT
.,.,TRBJ1-1,TRBV5-1,CASSLDRNTEAFF,TGCGCCAGCAGCCTAGACAGGAACACTGAAGCTTTCTTT
.,TRBD1,TRBJ1-2,TRBV29-1,CSVGGTEGYTF,TGCAGCGTTGGGGGGACAGAGGGCTACACCTTC
.,.,TRBJ1-3,TRBV7-2,CASSRGNTIYF,TGTGCCAGCAGCCGGGGAAACACCATATATTTT
few,TRBD2,TRBJ2-5,TRBV4-1,CASSQLAGSETQYF,TGCGCCAGCAGCCAGCTAGCGGGGTCGGAGACCCAGTACTTC
.,.,TRBJ2-3,TRBV19,CASSGGTGFVQYF,TGTGCCAGTAGTGGCGGGACGGGATTTGTGCAGTATTTT
.,.,TRBJ1-5,TRBV28,CASSYTWPQHF,TGTGCCAGCAGTTATACATGGCCCCAGCATTTT
.,.,TRBJ1-2,TRBV7-3,CASSFSGRHSNYGYTF,TGTGCCAGCAGCTTCTCGGGACGGCACTCGAACTATGGCTACACCTTC